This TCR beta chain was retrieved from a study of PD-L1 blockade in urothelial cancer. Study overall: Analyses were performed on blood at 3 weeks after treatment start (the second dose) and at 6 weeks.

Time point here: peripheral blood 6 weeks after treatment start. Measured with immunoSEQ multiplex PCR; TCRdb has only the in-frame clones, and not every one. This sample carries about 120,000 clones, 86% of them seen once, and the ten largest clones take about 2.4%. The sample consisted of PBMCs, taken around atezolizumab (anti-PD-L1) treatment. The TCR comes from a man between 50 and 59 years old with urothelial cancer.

DNA of the CDR3: TGTGCCAGCAGCGCAGGGGCGACGGATACGCAGTATTTT. This gives the protein CASSAGATDTQYF. The genes are TRBV9 and TRBJ2-3; TRBD1 is a possible D gene (6 bases). The CDR3 has 13 residues. Trimming removed 3 bases at V and 6 bases at J, with 11 bases between. In germline, CDR1 is SGDLS, CDR2 YYNGEE.